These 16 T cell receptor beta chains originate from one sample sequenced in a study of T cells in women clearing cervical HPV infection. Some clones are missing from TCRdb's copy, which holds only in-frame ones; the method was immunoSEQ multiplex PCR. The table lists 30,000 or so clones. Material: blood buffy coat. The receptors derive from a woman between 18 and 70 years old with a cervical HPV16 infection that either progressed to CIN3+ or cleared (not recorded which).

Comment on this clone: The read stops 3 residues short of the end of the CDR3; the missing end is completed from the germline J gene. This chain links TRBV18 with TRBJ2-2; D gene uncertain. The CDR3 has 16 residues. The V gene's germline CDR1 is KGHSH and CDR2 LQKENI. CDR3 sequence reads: CASSPRRGATNEKLFF. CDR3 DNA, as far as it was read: TGTGCCAGCTCACCACGTCGAGGTGCAACTAATGAAAAG. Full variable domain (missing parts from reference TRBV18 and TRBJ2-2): NAGVMQNPRHLVRRRGQEARLRCSPMKGHSHVYWYRQLPEEGLKFMVYLQKENIIDESGMPKERFSAEFPKEGPSILRIQQVVRGDSAAYFCASSPRRGATNEKLFFGEGSRLTVL.

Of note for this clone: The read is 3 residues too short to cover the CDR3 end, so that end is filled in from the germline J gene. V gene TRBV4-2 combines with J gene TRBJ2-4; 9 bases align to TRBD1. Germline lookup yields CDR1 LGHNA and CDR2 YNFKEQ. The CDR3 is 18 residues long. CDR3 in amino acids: CASSPTGRGQGNSYGQYF. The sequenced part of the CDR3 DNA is TGTGCCAGCAGCCCGACAGGGAGGGGACAGGGAAATTCCTATGGT.

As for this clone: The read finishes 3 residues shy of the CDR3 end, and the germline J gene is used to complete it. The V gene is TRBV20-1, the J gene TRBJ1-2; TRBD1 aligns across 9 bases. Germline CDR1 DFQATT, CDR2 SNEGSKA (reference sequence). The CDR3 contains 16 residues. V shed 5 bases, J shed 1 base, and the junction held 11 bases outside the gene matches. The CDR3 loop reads CSADPGQGQGNYGYTF. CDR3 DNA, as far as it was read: TGCAGTGCTGATCCTGGGCAGGGACAGGGTAACTATGGC.

CDR3 region: CSAYGTSASYEQYF. Incomplete CDR3 DNA: TGCAGTGCTTATGGGACTAGCGCCTCCTACGAG. The chain joins TRBV20-1 to TRBJ2-7; TRBD2 matches 10 bases. Read sequence stops 3 residues before the CDR3 end, and the germline J gene provides the missing end. This CDR3 comprises 14 residues. Trimming at V came to 5 bases and at J to 0 bases, leaving 4 bases not matched to a gene. CDR1 is DFQATT and CDR2 is SNEGSKA in the germline V gene (reference sequence).

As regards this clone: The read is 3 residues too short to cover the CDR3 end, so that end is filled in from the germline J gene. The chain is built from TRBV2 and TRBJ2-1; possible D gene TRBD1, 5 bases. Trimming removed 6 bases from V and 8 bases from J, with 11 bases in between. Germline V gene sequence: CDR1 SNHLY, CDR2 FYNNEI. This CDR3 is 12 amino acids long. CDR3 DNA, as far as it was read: TGTGCCAGCAGGGCAGGGAATTATGAG. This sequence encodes CASRAGNYE. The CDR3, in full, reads CASRAGNYEQFF.

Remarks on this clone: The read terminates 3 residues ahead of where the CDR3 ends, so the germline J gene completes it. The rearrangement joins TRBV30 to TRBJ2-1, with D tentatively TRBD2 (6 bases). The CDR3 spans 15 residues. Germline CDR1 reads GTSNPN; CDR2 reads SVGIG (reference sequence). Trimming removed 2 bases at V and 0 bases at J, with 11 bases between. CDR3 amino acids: CAWSRDFSSYNEQFF. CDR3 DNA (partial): TGTGCCTGGAGTCGGGACTTCAGCTCCTACAATGAG.

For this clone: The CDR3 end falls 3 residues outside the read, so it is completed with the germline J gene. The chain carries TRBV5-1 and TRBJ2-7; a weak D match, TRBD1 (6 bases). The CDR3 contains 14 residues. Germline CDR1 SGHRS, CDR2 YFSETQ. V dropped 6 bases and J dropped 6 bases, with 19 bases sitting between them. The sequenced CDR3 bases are TGCGCCAGCAAACGCGGACAGAGCTCGGGCGAG. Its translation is CASKRGQSSGE. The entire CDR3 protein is CASKRGQSSGEQYF.

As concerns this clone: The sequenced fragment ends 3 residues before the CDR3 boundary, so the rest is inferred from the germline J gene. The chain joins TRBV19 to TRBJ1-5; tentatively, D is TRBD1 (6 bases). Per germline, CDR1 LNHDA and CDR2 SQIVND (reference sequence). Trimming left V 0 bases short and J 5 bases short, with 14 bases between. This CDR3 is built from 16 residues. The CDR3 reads CASSIEHVTGYQPQHF. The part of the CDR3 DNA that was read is TGTGCCAGTAGTATAGAGCATGTGACAGGCTATCAGCCC.

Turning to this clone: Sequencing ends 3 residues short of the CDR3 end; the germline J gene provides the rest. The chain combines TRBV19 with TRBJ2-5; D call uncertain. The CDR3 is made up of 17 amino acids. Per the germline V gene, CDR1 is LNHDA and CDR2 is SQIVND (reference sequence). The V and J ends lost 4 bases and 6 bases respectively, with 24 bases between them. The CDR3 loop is CASSKLTAARLTKTQYF. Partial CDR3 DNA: TGTGCCAGTAGTAAGCTAACCGCGGCCCGACTCACTAAGACC.

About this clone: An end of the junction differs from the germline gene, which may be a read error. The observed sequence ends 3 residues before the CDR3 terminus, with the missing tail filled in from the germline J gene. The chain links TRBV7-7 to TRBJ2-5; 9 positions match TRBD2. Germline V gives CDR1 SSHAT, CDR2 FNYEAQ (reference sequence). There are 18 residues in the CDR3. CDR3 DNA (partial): TGTGCTAGCAGCTTAGGGGGTCTAGCGGGAACACCCCAAGAGACC. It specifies CASSLGGLAGTPQET. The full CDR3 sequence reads CASSLGGLAGTPQETQYF.

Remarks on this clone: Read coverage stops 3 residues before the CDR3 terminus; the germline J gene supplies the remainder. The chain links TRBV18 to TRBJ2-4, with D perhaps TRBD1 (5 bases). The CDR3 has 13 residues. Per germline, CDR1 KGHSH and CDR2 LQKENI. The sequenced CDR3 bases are TGTGCCAGCTCATCAGACAGAAACTATGGT. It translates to CASSSDRNYG. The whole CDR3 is CASSSDRNYGQYF.

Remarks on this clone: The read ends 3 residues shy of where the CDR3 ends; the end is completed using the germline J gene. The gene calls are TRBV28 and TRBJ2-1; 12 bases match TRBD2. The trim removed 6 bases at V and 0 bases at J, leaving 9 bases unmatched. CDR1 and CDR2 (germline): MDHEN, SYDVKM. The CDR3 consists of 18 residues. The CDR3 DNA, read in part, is TGTGCCAGCAGGGATCTAGCGGGAGGGCCGAGCTCCTACAATGAG. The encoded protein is CASRDLAGGPSSYNE. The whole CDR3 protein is CASRDLAGGPSSYNEQFF.

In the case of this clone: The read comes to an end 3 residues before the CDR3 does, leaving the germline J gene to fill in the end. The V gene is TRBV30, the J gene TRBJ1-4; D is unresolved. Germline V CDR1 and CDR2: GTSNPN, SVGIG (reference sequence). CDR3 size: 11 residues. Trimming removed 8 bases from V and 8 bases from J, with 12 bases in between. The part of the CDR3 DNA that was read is TGTGCCGCATCTGGCTTAGAAAAA. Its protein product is CAASGLEK. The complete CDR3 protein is CAASGLEKLFF.

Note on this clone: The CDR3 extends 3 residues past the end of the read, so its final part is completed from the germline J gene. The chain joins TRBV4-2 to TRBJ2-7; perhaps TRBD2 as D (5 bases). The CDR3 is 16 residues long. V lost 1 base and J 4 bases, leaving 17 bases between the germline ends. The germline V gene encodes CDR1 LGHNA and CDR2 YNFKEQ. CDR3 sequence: CASSQGGGYERYEQYF. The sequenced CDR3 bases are TGTGCCAGCAGCCAAGGGGGTGGCTATGAGCGGTACGAG.

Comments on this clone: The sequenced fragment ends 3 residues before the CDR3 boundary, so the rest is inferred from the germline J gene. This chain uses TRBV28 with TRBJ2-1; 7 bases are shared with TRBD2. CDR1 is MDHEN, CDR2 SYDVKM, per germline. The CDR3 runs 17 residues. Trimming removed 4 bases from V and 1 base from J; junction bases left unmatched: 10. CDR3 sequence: CASSSTSDPDSYNEQFF. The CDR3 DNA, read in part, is TGTGCCAGCAGTTCCACTAGCGACCCAGATTCCTACAATGAG. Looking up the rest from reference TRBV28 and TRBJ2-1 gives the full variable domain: DVKVTQSSRYLVKRTGEKVFLECVQDMDHENMFWYRQDPGLGLRLIYFSYDVKMKEKGDIPEGYSVSREKKERFSLILESASTNQTSMYLCASSSTSDPDSYNEQFFGPGTRLTVL.

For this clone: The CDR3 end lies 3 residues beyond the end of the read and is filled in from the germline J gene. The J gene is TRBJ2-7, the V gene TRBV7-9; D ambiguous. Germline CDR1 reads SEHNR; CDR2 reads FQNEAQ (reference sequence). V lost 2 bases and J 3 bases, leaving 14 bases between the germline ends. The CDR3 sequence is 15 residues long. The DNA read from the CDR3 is TGTGCCAGCAGCTTAAGGGCCGCGAGTAGCTACGAG. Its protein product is CASSLRAASSYE. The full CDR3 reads CASSLRAASSYEQYF.